This record covers a single T cell receptor (beta chain). The specificity of this receptor is unknown. One base away there is no much larger clone; base qualities are not given. The sample was run on an Illumina HiSeq 2500. Quantitative 5'-RACE with molecular barcodes was the method used to prepare the TCR beta libraries. The authors' analysis ran thus. A new computational method based on a probabilistic model of VDJ rearrangement was used to identify disease-linked TCR variants. TCRdb took the public reads, trimmed them with fastp at Q25, ran MiXCR for clone calling and kept in-frame beta chains. Identical CDR3 protein sequences are pooled into one entry, listed with their most common genes and DNA. The V and J calls here are based on TCRdb, not the publication. This sample is represented by 200,000 to 300,000 distinct CDR3 sequences; about 9.1% of them were singletons. The top ten clones comprise 6.5% to 7% of the sample.

The CDR3 measures 15 amino acids from cysteine to phenylalanine. Only the CDR3 region is kept as DNA, spanning 45 bases read in frame from base 1. Trimming takes 1 base off V and 9 bases off J; junction bases not matched to a gene: 3. The germline V gene provides CDR1 LGHNA and CDR2 YNFKEQ. These data are taken from a study of CD8 T cells in ankylosing spondylitis listed by TCRdb under 2017. Context from the whole study: To find TCR variants linked to disease, the study profiled T cell receptor beta repertoires in ankylosing spondylitis patients and healthy donors. Samples of peripheral blood were taken, and for ankylosing spondylitis patients, synovial fluid was collected as well. The whole study cohort included 108 healthy donors and 20 to 30 ankylosing spondylitis patients. Results the study describes overall, beyond this receptor: Blood from ankylosing spondylitis patients appeared to be characterized by a TCR beta motif composed of 7 to 9 highly homologous amino acid variants. A CD8+ phenotype was shown by the disease-linked clones, which were found at relatively low frequencies in peripheral blood. Some motif variants had previously been reported in the synovial fluid and blood of reactive arthritis patients, which suggests shared mechanisms of disease initiation. The disease-linked clones were reported as significantly enriched in matched synovial fluid samples from ankylosing spondylitis patients.

The sample taken for sequencing was blood, either unsorted or a sorted T cell fraction (not recorded which). This receptor was obtained from a male donor with ankylosing spondylitis or in good health (not recorded which). The chain uses TRBV4-2 and TRBJ2-1, and 13 junction bases match TRBD2. CDR3 sequence: CASSQGTSGGTEQFF. The DNA sequence reads TGTGCCAGCAGCCAAGGGACTAGCGGGGGTACTGAGCAGTTCTTC.